What follows are 6 T cell receptor beta chains derived from one specimen sequenced in a study of T cells in Graves' hyperthyroidism and ophthalmopathy. It was RNA transcripts that yielded the amplified TCR beta CDR3 regions. The HTBI set primed first-round TCR CDR3 RT-PCR. A single record per CDR3 protein comes from TCRdb applying MiXCR to the multiplex PCR reads. The table records 500,000 or so distinct CDR3 sequences, approximately 17% of them present only once. Source material: blood. The receptors were gathered from a woman under 30 with Graves' ophthalmopathy.

The table lists this clonotype with many counts. The chain recombines TRBV20-1 with TRBJ1-5; possible D gene TRBD1, 6 bases. Trimming cost V 3 bases and J 6 bases, with 21 bases left between them. Per germline, CDR1 DFQATT and CDR2 SNEGSKA (reference sequence). The CDR3 totals 16 residues. The CDR3 sequence is CSARAALQGVSQPQHF. The CDR3 nucleotides are TGCAGTGCTAGGGCGGCCTTACAGGGAGTGAGTCAGCCCCAGCATTTT.

In this sample, this clonotype turned up a few times. V is TRBV7-9 and J is TRBJ1-4; D is uncertain. This CDR3 is built from 14 residues. From germline, CDR1 is SEHNR and CDR2 FQNEAQ (reference sequence). V was trimmed by 1 base and J by 8 bases, leaving 11 bases between them. The CDR3 spells CASSLVTVEEKLFF. As DNA, the CDR3 is TGTGCCAGCAGCTTAGTTACAGTGGAAGAAAAACTGTTTTTT. The variable domain in full, completed from reference TRBV7-9 and TRBJ1-4, reads DTGVSQNPRHKITKRGQNVTFRCDPISEHNRLYWYRQTLGQGPEFLTYFQNEAQLEKSRLLSDRFSAERPKGSFSTLEIQRTEQGDSAMYLCASSLVTVEEKLFFGSGTQLSVL.

This clonotype was counted ten times or more. V gene TRBV20-1 combines with J gene TRBJ2-1, with TRBD2 identical over 15 bases. Germline-derived CDR1 and CDR2 are DFQATT and SNEGSKA (reference sequence). This CDR3 comprises 19 residues. V dropped 6 bases and J dropped 4; count of bases not matched to a gene: 16. CDR3 sequence (DNA): TGCAGTGCCGACACGACTGGACTAGCGGGAGGGCCTCGGTACAATGAGCAGTTCTTC. This encodes CSADTTGLAGGPRYNEQFF.

The chain links TRBV3-1 to TRBJ1-2; D uncertain. In germline, CDR1 is LGHDT, CDR2 YNNKEL (reference sequence). The CDR3 contains 12 residues. V lost 1 base and J 8 bases, leaving 8 bases between the germline ends. The CDR3 DNA reads as TGTGCCAGCAGCCAAGGGAGGAGGGGCTACACCTTC. It translates to CASSQGRRGYTF.

The chain joins TRBV19 to TRBJ1-4, with D maybe TRBD1 (6 bases). Looked up from germline, CDR1 is LNHDA and CDR2 is SQIVND (reference sequence). The CDR3 runs to 13 residues. Trimming removed 6 bases from V and 8 bases from J, with 13 bases in between. The CDR3, as DNA: TGTGCCAGTAGGAACCGGGACAACGAAAAACTGTTTTTT. This gives the protein CASRNRDNEKLFF.

This clonotype has at least ten counts. The gene calls are TRBV20-1 and TRBJ2-1; 11 nucleotides agree with TRBD2. Germline CDR1 reads DFQATT; CDR2 reads SNEGSKA (reference sequence). This CDR3 contains 14 residues. V lost 5 bases and J lost 4; bases outside the gene matches: 4. CDR3 sequence reads: CSAAGLAGYNEQFF. In nucleotides, the CDR3 is TGCAGTGCTGCCGGACTAGCGGGTTACAATGAGCAGTTCTTC.